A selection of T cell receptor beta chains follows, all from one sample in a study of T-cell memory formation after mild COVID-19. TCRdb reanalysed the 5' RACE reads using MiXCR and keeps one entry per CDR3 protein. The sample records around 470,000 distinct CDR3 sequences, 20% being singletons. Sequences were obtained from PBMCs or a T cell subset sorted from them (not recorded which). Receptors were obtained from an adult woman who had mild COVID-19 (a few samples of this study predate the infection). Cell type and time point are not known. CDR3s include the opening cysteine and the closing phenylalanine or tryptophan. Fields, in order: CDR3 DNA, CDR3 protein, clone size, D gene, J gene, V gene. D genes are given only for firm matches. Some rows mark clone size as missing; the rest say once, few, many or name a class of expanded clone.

TGTGCCAGCAGCTTAGGGTGGACTAGCGATTCCTACGAGCAGTACTTC,CASSLGWTSDSYEQYF,.,TRBD2,TRBJ2-7,TRBV11-2
TGTGCCAGCAGTGGCGCCGGGGGTATAAATGGCTACACCTTC,CASSGAGGINGYTF,.,.,TRBJ1-2,TRBV6-1
TGCGCCAGCAGCCAGCGATCTCCGGGCCGCAACTATGGCTACACCTTC,CASSQRSPGRNYGYTF,.,.,TRBJ1-2,TRBV4-1
TGTGCCACCAGTGATTCGCCACAGGGTTGGACCGGGGAGCTGTTTTTT,CATSDSPQGWTGELFF,.,.,TRBJ2-2,TRBV24-1
TGCAGCGTAGCCGGGACAGTGACATCTTACGAGCAGTACTTC,CSVAGTVTSYEQYF,few,TRBD1,TRBJ2-7,TRBV29-1
TGCAGTGCTAGTCCTATAGCGGGGTCGGAGCCTTGGTTGTTCTTC,CSASPIAGSEPWLFF,few,TRBD2,TRBJ2-1,TRBV20-1
TGCGCCAGCAGCCCCTGGGAGCCGACTAGCGGGGGGGCGGAGACCCAGTACTTC,CASSPWEPTSGGAETQYF,few,TRBD2,TRBJ2-5,TRBV4-1
TGCAGTGCTAGCCGGCGGGACGAGCAGTACTTC,CSASRRDEQYF,.,.,TRBJ2-7,TRBV20-1
TGTGCCAGCAGCCCAAGGACAGGGGGAGGAGAGACCCAGTACTTC,CASSPRTGGGETQYF,.,TRBD1,TRBJ2-5,TRBV7-6
TGTGCCAGCAGTCGTCCTGCTTATAGCAATCAGCCCCAGCATTTT,CASSRPAYSNQPQHF,.,.,TRBJ1-5,TRBV2
TGTGCCAGCAGCTTGGCCACCACGAACACCGGGGAGCTGTTTTTT,CASSLATTNTGELFF,.,.,TRBJ2-2,TRBV7-2
TGTGCCAGCAGTGAACCCCCCTTAGCGGGACTGAGCACAGATACGCAGTATTTT,CASSEPPLAGLSTDTQYF,many,TRBD2,TRBJ2-3,TRBV25-1
TGTGCCAGCAGTTTAGCGCCTGAGCTCGGAGCTTTCTTT,CASSLAPELGAFF,.,.,TRBJ1-1,TRBV12-3/TRBV12-4
TGCGCCAGCAGCCCACCTCCCCTAGCGGTCTACAATGAGCAGTTCTTC,CASSPPPLAVYNEQFF,few,TRBD2,TRBJ2-1,TRBV5-1
TGTGCCAGCAGTCCCCTGGCCGAAGCTTTCTTT,CASSPLAEAFF,.,.,TRBJ1-1,TRBV6-1
TGCGCCAGCAGCTACGGACAGGCCCGGTTGGACGAGCAGTACTTC,CASSYGQARLDEQYF,.,TRBD1,TRBJ2-7,TRBV5-1
TGTGCCATCAGTGAGTCCACAGTGAACACTGAAGCTTTCTTT,CAISESTVNTEAFF,.,.,TRBJ1-1,TRBV10-3
TGTGCCAGCAGCCGGACTAGCGGGAGGTTTGAGCAGTTCTTC,CASSRTSGRFEQFF,.,TRBD2,TRBJ2-1,TRBV7-9
TGCAGTGCTAGAGTTCCAGGGAGGGGCACTGAAGCTTTCTTT,CSARVPGRGTEAFF,many,.,TRBJ1-1,TRBV20-1
TGTGCCAGCAGTTCCTACCGATCCGGGACTCCCGGGGAGCAGTACTTC,CASSSYRSGTPGEQYF,.,.,TRBJ2-7,TRBV12-3/TRBV12-4
TGTGCCACCAGTGATTTAGGGTATAACGCGGGAAACACCATATATTTT,CATSDLGYNAGNTIYF,few,.,TRBJ1-3,TRBV24-1
TGTGCCAACCTTATGAATGAGCAGTTCTTC,CANLMNEQFF,.,.,TRBJ2-1,TRBV10-3
TGCAGTGCTGGACTAAATAGCTGGGCTGAAGCTTTCTTT,CSAGLNSWAEAFF,.,.,TRBJ1-1,TRBV20-1
TGTGCCATCGGGGCCCCGACGGCGGGGGCGGTCGAGCAGTACTTC,CAIGAPTAGAVEQYF,.,.,TRBJ2-7,TRBV10-3
TGTGCCACCCGAGGGAGCACTAGCACAGATACGCAGTATTTT,CATRGSTSTDTQYF,.,.,TRBJ2-3,TRBV5-4
TGTGCCAGCAGTTTATCGGGGACGAGCGGGAGGGCCACAGAGACCCAGTACTTC,CASSLSGTSGRATETQYF,.,TRBD2,TRBJ2-5,TRBV12-3/TRBV12-4
TGTGCCAGCAGCCCACGGGCCGGAGGAGATACGCAGTATTTT,CASSPRAGGDTQYF,.,.,TRBJ2-3,TRBV7-2
TGCGCCAGCAGCCAAACTCTAGCGGGCCTCGCCTACGAGCAGTACTTC,CASSQTLAGLAYEQYF,many,TRBD2,TRBJ2-7,TRBV4-1
TGCAGTGCAAAAGTGGGTTCTGGTTCACCCCTCCACTTT,CSAKVGSGSPLHF,few,.,TRBJ1-6,TRBV20-1
TGTGCCAGCAGCCGACTAGCGGGAGATGGGGAGCAGTTCTTC,CASSRLAGDGEQFF,few,TRBD2,TRBJ2-1,TRBV7-9
TGTGCCATCAGTGAACTAATGGGGGGCTCCTACAATGAGCAGTTCTTC,CAISELMGGSYNEQFF,.,.,TRBJ2-1,TRBV10-3
TGCAGTGCTAGAGATCATCAGGCCCCTGGAAACACCATATATTTT,CSARDHQAPGNTIYF,.,.,TRBJ1-3,TRBV20-1
TGCAGCGCTGGGAGCACCTACGAGCAGTACTTC,CSAGSTYEQYF,.,.,TRBJ2-7,TRBV29-1
TGCAGTGCTAGGCAGAGGACTGGAAACACCATATATTTT,CSARQRTGNTIYF,.,.,TRBJ1-3,TRBV20-1
TGTGCCATCAGTGCCCTGACTAGCGGGAGCTACGAGCAGTACTTC,CAISALTSGSYEQYF,few,TRBD2,TRBJ2-7,TRBV10-3
TGTGCCAGCAGCCTAAAGGCGGATTGGGGCACTGAAGCTTTCTTT,CASSLKADWGTEAFF,few,.,TRBJ1-1,TRBV6-5
TGTGCCAGCAGTGATAGTTGGGGGGATATCAGGAGCCGAAGCTACACCTTC,CASSDSWGDIRSRSYTF,.,.,TRBJ1-2,TRBV6-1
TGCGCCAGCAGCCAAGAAGCTAGCGGGAACTACGAGCAGTACTTC,CASSQEASGNYEQYF,many,TRBD2,TRBJ2-7,TRBV4-3
TGTGCCAGCAGCTTGGAATCCAGGGCCCCTCCGGAGACCCAGTACTTC,CASSLESRAPPETQYF,few,.,TRBJ2-5,TRBV5-6
TGTGCCTGGAGTGTAAAGGGTTTGGAGGGGAACACTGAAGCTTTCTTT,CAWSVKGLEGNTEAFF,.,.,TRBJ1-1,TRBV30
TGTGCCAGCAGCTCCGGCAGGGCTTATCAAGAGACCCAGTACTTC,CASSSGRAYQETQYF,.,.,TRBJ2-5,TRBV7-7
TGCGCCAGCAGCCAAGTGGGAGAAACTGAAGCTTTCTTT,CASSQVGETEAFF,.,.,TRBJ1-1,TRBV4-1
TGTGCCAGCAGCACCTCCGGAGGCACTAACTATGGCTACACCTTC,CASSTSGGTNYGYTF,few,.,TRBJ1-2,TRBV9
TGTGCCAGTAGTATAGATGCTAGCTCCTACAATGAGCAGTTCTTC,CASSIDASSYNEQFF,.,.,TRBJ2-1,TRBV19
TGTGCCAGCAGTCGGGGCCACTTCTATGGCTACACCTTC,CASSRGHFYGYTF,.,.,TRBJ1-2,TRBV12-3/TRBV12-4
TGTGCCAGTAGTATAGGGGTGGTGGTAGCGGGAGTGGACCCCAATGAGCAGTTCTTC,CASSIGVVVAGVDPNEQFF,few,TRBD2,TRBJ2-1,TRBV19
TGTGCCAGCAGACCAGCGGACCGCTACGAGCAGTACTTC,CASRPADRYEQYF,.,.,TRBJ2-7,TRBV7-6
TGTGCCACCAGTGAACCCAAGGGGGGAGACTACAGTGAGCAGTTCTTC,CATSEPKGGDYSEQFF,few,.,TRBJ2-1,TRBV24-1
TGCAGTGCTAGGGACGGGAGCAATCAGCCCCAGCATTTT,CSARDGSNQPQHF,few,.,TRBJ1-5,TRBV20-1
TGTGCCAGCAGCACCTCCGGGACAGTCAACACCATATATTTT,CASSTSGTVNTIYF,few,TRBD1,TRBJ1-3,TRBV5-4